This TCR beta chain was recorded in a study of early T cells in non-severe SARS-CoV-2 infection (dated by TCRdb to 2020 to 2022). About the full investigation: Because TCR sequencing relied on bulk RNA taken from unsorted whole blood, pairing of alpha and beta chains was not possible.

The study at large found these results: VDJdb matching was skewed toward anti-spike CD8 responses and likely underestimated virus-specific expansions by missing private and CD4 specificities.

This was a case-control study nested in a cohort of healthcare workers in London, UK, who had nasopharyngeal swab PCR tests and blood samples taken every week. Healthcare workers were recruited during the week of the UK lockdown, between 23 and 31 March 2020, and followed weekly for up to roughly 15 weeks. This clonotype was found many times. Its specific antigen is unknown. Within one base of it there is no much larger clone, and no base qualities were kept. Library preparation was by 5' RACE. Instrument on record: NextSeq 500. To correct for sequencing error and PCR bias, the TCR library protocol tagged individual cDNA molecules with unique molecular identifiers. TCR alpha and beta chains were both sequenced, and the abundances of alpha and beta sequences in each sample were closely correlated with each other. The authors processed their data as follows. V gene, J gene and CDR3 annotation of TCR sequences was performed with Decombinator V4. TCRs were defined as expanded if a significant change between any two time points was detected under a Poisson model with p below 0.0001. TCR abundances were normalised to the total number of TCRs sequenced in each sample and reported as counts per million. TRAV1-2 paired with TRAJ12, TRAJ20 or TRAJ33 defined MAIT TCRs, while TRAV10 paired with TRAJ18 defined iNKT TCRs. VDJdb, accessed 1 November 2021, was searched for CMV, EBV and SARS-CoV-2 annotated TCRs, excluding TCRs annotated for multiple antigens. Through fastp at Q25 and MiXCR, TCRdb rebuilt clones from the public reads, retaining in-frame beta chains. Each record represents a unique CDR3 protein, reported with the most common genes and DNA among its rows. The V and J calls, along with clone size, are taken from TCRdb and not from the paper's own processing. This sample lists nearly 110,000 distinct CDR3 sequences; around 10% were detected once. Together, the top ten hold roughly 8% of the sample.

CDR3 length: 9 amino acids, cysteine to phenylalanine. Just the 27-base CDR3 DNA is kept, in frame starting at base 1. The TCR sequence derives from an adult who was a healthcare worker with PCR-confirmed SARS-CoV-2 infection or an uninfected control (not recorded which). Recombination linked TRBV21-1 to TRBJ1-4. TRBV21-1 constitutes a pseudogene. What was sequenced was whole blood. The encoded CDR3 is CAGNEKLFF. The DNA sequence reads TGTGCCGGCAATGAAAAACTGTTTTTT.